Sequencing of this T cell receptor (beta chain) was carried out in a study of T cells after yellow fever vaccination. TCRdb passed the 5' RACE reads through MiXCR, listing each CDR3 protein once. Among some 320,000 distinct CDR3 sequences, 8.7% were seen once, and the ten largest hold 18%. Between the trimmed V and J ends, which lost 3 bases and 2 bases, there was a span of 14 bases. This CDR3 comprises 16 residues. CDR1 is SEHNR and CDR2 is FQNEAQ in the germline V gene (reference sequence). This clonotype showed up many times. The receptor was derived from a man younger than 35 who received the YFV17D yellow fever vaccine. This chain connects TRBV7-9 to TRBJ2-1; D is undetermined. The sequenced sample was PBMCs, obtained on the day of the first yellow fever vaccination. The CDR3 DNA follows: TGTGCCAGCAGCTTTACTCGTGGGTCGACCTACAATGAGCAGTTCTTC. As protein: CASSFTRGSTYNEQFF. Together with reference TRBV7-9 and TRBJ2-1, the CDR3 gives the full variable domain: DTGVSQNPRHKITKRGQNVTFRCDPISEHNRLYWYRQTLGQGPEFLTYFQNEAQLEKSRLLSDRFSAERPKGSFSTLEIQRTEQGDSAMYLCASSFTRGSTYNEQFFGPGTRLTVL.